The 30 T cell receptor beta chains presented below share a single source sample, sequenced in a study of blood T cells in healthy people across ages. With a J-beta primer mix and a sample-barcoded 5' primer, a second PCR ran about 7 to 12 cycles. Using its own MiXCR run on the 5' RACE reads, TCRdb lists one record per CDR3 protein. The table records approximately 1.5 million distinct CDR3 sequences, roughly 30% of them present only once. The sequenced sample consisted of blood. All receptors derive from a woman in her 30s in good health.

V is TRBV7-9 and J is TRBJ1-1, with 12 positions matching TRBD1. CDR3 size: 17 residues. Germline values: CDR1 SEHNR, CDR2 FQNEAQ (reference sequence). V trimming: 5 bases; J trimming: 0 bases; junction bases outside the gene matches: 7. Written as DNA, the CDR3 is TGTGCCAGCAGCCTCGGGACAGGGGGCCCCATGAACACTGAAGCTTTCTTT. Translating gives CASSLGTGGPMNTEAFF.

The chain combines TRBV20-1 with TRBJ1-2; possibly TRBD1 for D (5 bases). Trimming stripped 5 bases from V and 6 bases from J, with 10 bases between. Per germline, CDR1 DFQATT and CDR2 SNEGSKA (reference sequence). The CDR3 consists of 11 residues. DNA for the CDR3: TGCAGTGCTTTCCGGGACGATGGCTACACCTTC. It yields the protein CSAFRDDGYTF.

Note on this clonotype: The conserved phenylalanine or tryptophan is not found at the CDR3 terminus, so this likely reflects a read error. The chain carries TRBV27 and TRBJ1-2, with D hard to call. CDR3 size: 15 residues. Germline V lookup: CDR1 MNHEY, CDR2 SMNVEV (reference sequence). Between the trimmed V and J ends, which lost 7 bases and 4 bases, there was a span of 19 bases. The CDR3 DNA sequence: TGTGCCAGCACGGGCCTCAGAGGCGGGAGCTATGGCTACACCCTC. As protein: CASTGLRGGSYGYTL.

This clonotype occurred many times. This chain uses TRBV7-2 with TRBJ2-5; 8 bases align to TRBD1. V dropped 4 bases and J dropped 4; count of bases not matched to a gene: 2. The CDR3 spans 13 residues. Germline CDR1 reads SGHTA; CDR2 reads FQGNSA. The CDR3 spells CASSWTGRETQYF. The CDR3 nucleotides read TGTGCCAGCAGCTGGACAGGGCGAGAGACCCAGTACTTC. The full variable domain, with the rest looked up from reference TRBV7-2 and TRBJ2-5, is GAGVSQSPSNKVTEKGKDVELRCDPISGHTALYWYRQSLGQGLEFLIYFQGNSAPDKSGLPSDRFSAERTGGSVSTLTIQRTQQEDSAVYLCASSWTGRETQYFGPGTRLLVL.

This rearrangement joins TRBV28 to TRBJ2-5; TRBD1 matches 9 bases. This CDR3 spans 16 amino acids. Trimming at V came to 5 bases and at J to 1 base, leaving 8 bases not matched to a gene. Germline CDR1 reads MDHEN; CDR2 reads SYDVKM. The CDR3 loop is CASSRRTGVPQETQYF. DNA for the CDR3: TGTGCCAGCAGTCGCCGGACAGGGGTGCCCCAAGAGACCCAGTACTTC.

The rearrangement links TRBV11-2 to TRBJ2-7; TRBD2 agrees at 13 bases. Germline V CDR1 and CDR2: SGHAT, FQNNGV. This CDR3 contains 17 residues. Germline trimming cut 5 bases from V and 4 bases from J; bases unmatched to any gene: 11. The CDR3 loop is CASSVGTSGVLGYEQYF. CDR3 in DNA: TGTGCCAGCAGCGTCGGGACTAGCGGGGTTCTTGGGTACGAGCAGTACTTC.

V and J are TRBV4-2 and TRBJ2-3; possibly TRBD2 for D (7 bases). Germline V gene sequence: CDR1 LGHNA, CDR2 YNFKEQ. V lost 1 base to trimming and J lost 0 bases, with 14 bases between them. CDR3 length equals 17 residues. The CDR3 sequence is CASSQVGGGLSTDTQYF. The CDR3 DNA follows: TGTGCCAGCAGCCAAGTAGGGGGGGGGCTTAGCACAGATACGCAGTATTTT.

The J gene is TRBJ2-5, the V gene TRBV5-1; no clear D. V was pared by 4 bases and J by 2 bases, with 15 bases between. The V gene's germline CDR1 is SGHRS and CDR2 YFSETQ. This CDR3 is built from 15 residues. Here the CDR3 reads CASSREGPYQETQYF. The CDR3 DNA is TGCGCCAGCAGCCGCGAAGGTCCATATCAAGAGACCCAGTACTTC.

This clonotype was counted a single time. The chain combines TRBV18 with TRBJ2-1; 9 nucleotides match TRBD1. Germline assignment: CDR1 KGHSH and CDR2 LQKENI. This CDR3 region has 11 residues. V dropped 6 bases and J dropped 14; count of bases not matched to a gene: 5. DNA for the CDR3: TGTGCCAGCTCGCCCGACAGGGGGAAGTTCTTC. Translated, it gives CASSPDRGKFF.

This chain uses TRBV5-1 with TRBJ2-1; either TRBD1 or TRBD2 may fit D (7 bases each). The CDR3 covers 18 residues. The V end lost 0 bases, the J end lost 8 bases, and 24 bases lay between the germline ends. The germline gives CDR1 SGHRS, CDR2 YFSETQ. DNA of the CDR3: TGCGCCAGCAGCTTGGCGGGACTATCAGGGGGAGGAGGATATGAGCAGTTCTTC. Protein sequence: CASSLAGLSGGGGYEQFF.

This clonotype was counted only a few times. The chain has TRBV3-1 and TRBJ2-7; no clear D. CDR3 size: 14 residues. Germline CDR1 LGHDT, CDR2 YNNKEL (reference sequence). Trimming left V 4 bases short and J 2 bases short, with 12 bases between. In DNA, the CDR3 is TGTGCCAGCAGCCTCGGAATTAAGACCTACGAGCAGTACTTC. Translation: CASSLGIKTYEQYF.

This clonotype has more than one count but fewer than ten. This clone may be a read error of a much larger clone one base away. V is TRBV4-2 and J is TRBJ2-5; either TRBD1 or TRBD2 may fit D (5 bases each). This CDR3 has 16 amino acids. CDR1 is LGHNA, CDR2 YNFKEQ, per germline. V was pared by 4 bases and J by 5 bases, with 20 bases between. CDR3 region: CASSPLGTSDGETQYF. For the CDR3, the DNA is TGTGCCAGCAGCCCGCTCGGGACCTCAGATGGGGAGACCCAGTACTTC.

This clonotype has a handful of counts. The chain carries TRBV5-1 and TRBJ2-1; tentative D call: TRBD2 (6 bases). CDR3 length: 14 residues. The germline CDR1 and CDR2 sequences are SGHRS and YFSETQ. Trimming pared 2 bases from V and 8 bases from J, leaving 14 bases between. The CDR3 nucleotides are TGCGCCAGCAGCTTAGTAGGTTCGGGGGATGAGCAGTTCTTC. This gives the protein CASSLVGSGDEQFF. The full variable domain, in which reference TRBV5-1 and TRBJ2-1 provide the parts outside the CDR3, is KAGVTQTPRYLIKTRGQQVTLSCSPISGHRSVSWYQQTPGQGLQFLFEYFSETQRNKGNFPGRFSGRQFSNSRSEMNVSTLELGDSALYLCASSLVGSGDEQFFGPGTRLTVL.

V is TRBV12-3 or TRBV12-4 and J is TRBJ1-1; D gene uncertain. CDR3 length: 15 amino acids. With 8 bases removed from V and 1 base from J, the gap between germline ends came to 17 bases. In DNA form, the CDR3 reads TGTGCCAGCGGACCCCATATAGGGTCGAACACTGAAGCTTTCTTT. Translation: CASGPHIGSNTEAFF.

This chain joins TRBV14 and TRBJ2-5; D perhaps matches TRBD1 (5 bases). Germline values: CDR1 SGHDN, CDR2 FVKESK. V lost 3 bases and J 4 bases, leaving 15 bases between the germline ends. The CDR3 is 15 residues long. The CDR3 is CASSHELDRLETQYF. CDR3 nucleotide sequence: TGTGCCAGCAGCCACGAACTTGACAGATTAGAGACCCAGTACTTC.

The rearrangement joins TRBV7-9 to TRBJ2-7, with no clear D. The germline V and J ends were trimmed by 5 bases and 6 bases, with 11 bases remaining between them. Germline loops: CDR1 SEHNR, CDR2 FQNEAQ (reference sequence). There are 12 residues in the CDR3. The chain's CDR3 is CASSPEVFEQYF. The CDR3 nucleotides read TGTGCCAGCAGCCCCGAAGTCTTCGAGCAGTACTTC.

For this clonotype: The junction shows a germline mismatch at one end, possibly a read error. The V gene is TRBV7-9, the J gene TRBJ2-7, with 8 nucleotides matching TRBD1. CDR1 is SEHNR, CDR2 FQNEAQ, per germline (reference sequence). There are 14 residues in the CDR3. The CDR3 bases are TGTGTCAGCAGCTTCGGACAGGGTGGCGGCGAGCAGTACTTC. Protein product: CVSSFGQGGGEQYF.

The chain carries TRBV7-9 and TRBJ2-3; D tentatively reads TRBD1 or TRBD2 (5 bases each). The ends were cut back, 1 base at V and 4 bases at J, with 18 bases in the middle. This CDR3 contains 17 residues. Germline-derived CDR1 and CDR2 are SEHNR and FQNEAQ (reference sequence). Here the CDR3 reads CASSLVKAGRVADTQYF. The DNA of the CDR3 is TGTGCCAGCAGCTTAGTCAAAGCAGGGAGAGTTGCAGATACGCAGTATTTT.

This sequence joins TRBV20-1 and TRBJ1-6; D uncertain. The V and J ends lost 4 bases and 7 bases respectively, with 14 bases between them. Germline values: CDR1 DFQATT, CDR2 SNEGSKA (reference sequence). This CDR3 has 14 residues. The CDR3 protein is CSAIAGNKNSPLHF. CDR3 nucleotide sequence: TGCAGTGCTATAGCAGGAAACAAGAATTCACCCCTCCACTTT.

This sequence joins TRBV7-9 and TRBJ1-4; D ambiguous. The V gene's germline CDR1 is SEHNR and CDR2 FQNEAQ (reference sequence). Between the trimmed V and J ends, which lost 2 bases and 7 bases, there was a span of 8 bases. The CDR3 runs 13 residues. For the CDR3, the DNA is TGTGCCAGCAGCTTACCAAGTCGTGAAAAACTGTTTTTT. Its protein is CASSLPSREKLFF. Full variable domain (missing parts from reference TRBV7-9 and TRBJ1-4): DTGVSQNPRHKITKRGQNVTFRCDPISEHNRLYWYRQTLGQGPEFLTYFQNEAQLEKSRLLSDRFSAERPKGSFSTLEIQRTEQGDSAMYLCASSLPSREKLFFGSGTQLSVL.

This chain joins TRBV20-1 and TRBJ1-4; D remains ambiguous. This CDR3 contains 14 residues. Between the trimmed V and J ends, which lost 4 bases and 8 bases, there was a span of 17 bases. CDR1 and CDR2 (germline): DFQATT, SNEGSKA (reference sequence). CDR3 DNA: TGCAGTGCTATGGAGCACCGGCAGAGAGAAAAACTGTTTTTT. Its protein product is CSAMEHRQREKLFF.

V and J are TRBV5-4 and TRBJ2-3; D gene ambiguous. The V and J ends lost 0 bases and 4 bases respectively, with 15 bases between them. Germline CDR1 and CDR2: SGHNT and YYREEE (reference sequence). The CDR3 consists of 16 residues. CDR3 loop: CASSLAGSRYPDTQYF. The CDR3 bases are TGTGCCAGCAGCTTGGCCGGGTCTAGATACCCAGATACGCAGTATTTT.

J is TRBJ2-3 and V is TRBV20-1; 14 nucleotides match TRBD2. This CDR3 has 16 amino acids. The germline V gene has CDR1 DFQATT and CDR2 SNEGSKA (reference sequence). J gave up 9 bases and V 0 bases, and 8 bases lay outside the gene matches. CDR3 nucleotides: TGCAGTGCTAGAGATAGGGGACTAGCGGGAGTATGGACGCAGTATTTT. Protein sequence: CSARDRGLAGVWTQYF.

Only a few counts were recorded for this clonotype. This CDR3 reads CSARDNQAGFGSPLHF. CDR3 nucleotides: TGCAGTGCTAGAGATAATCAGGCCGGATTCGGTTCACCCCTCCACTTT. The gene calls are TRBV20-1 and TRBJ1-6; D not certain. V dropped 0 bases and J dropped 9 bases, with 18 bases sitting between them. Germline assignment: CDR1 DFQATT and CDR2 SNEGSKA (reference sequence). The CDR3 extends over 16 amino acids.

The genes are TRBV9 and TRBJ2-3; D is possibly TRBD2 (6 bases). Germline CDR1 SGDLS, CDR2 YYNGEE. This CDR3 is 15 amino acids long. V lost 3 bases to trimming and J lost 6 bases, with 17 bases between them. CDR3 sequence: CASSDGSYIPDTQYF. CDR3 DNA: TGTGCCAGCAGCGACGGGAGCTACATCCCGGATACGCAGTATTTT. The full variable domain, with the rest looked up from reference TRBV9 and TRBJ2-3, is DSGVTQTPKHLITATGQRVTLRCSPRSGDLSVYWYQQSLDQGLQFLIQYYNGEERAKGNILERFSAQQFPDLHSELNLSSLELGDSALYFCASSDGSYIPDTQYFGPGTRLTVL.

Details on this clonotype: A much larger clone sits a single nucleotide away, making a read error possible. The chain is built from TRBV27 and TRBJ2-1; 7 bases are a match to TRBD1. This CDR3 has 14 residues. CDR1 is MNHEY and CDR2 is SMNVEV in the germline V gene (reference sequence). V lost 6 bases, J lost 4 bases, and 6 bases stayed unmatched. The CDR3 bases are TGTGCCAGCAGGCCCTGGGACAGATACAATGAGCAGTTCTTC. It translates to CASRPWDRYNEQFF.

This clonotype was picked up many times. The V call is TRBV6-2 or TRBV6-3, the J call TRBJ2-7; 11 positions match TRBD1. CDR3 length equals 15 residues. Germline V lookup: CDR1 MNHEY, CDR2 SVGEGT. V was pared by 4 bases and J by 2 bases, with 4 bases of the junction left unmatched. The CDR3 loop is CASSFGTGGTYEQYF. The CDR3 DNA reads as TGTGCCAGCAGTTTCGGGACAGGGGGAACCTACGAGCAGTACTTC.

The chain employs TRBV7-3 and TRBJ2-5; 7 nucleotides line up with TRBD2. CDR1 is SGHTA and CDR2 is FQGTGA in the germline V gene. The V segment lost 5 bases and the J segment 4 bases; nucleotides outside the gene matches: 7. There are 14 residues in the CDR3. The CDR3 is CASSKGSSGETQYF. The CDR3, as DNA: TGTGCCAGCAGCAAGGGGTCTAGCGGAGAGACCCAGTACTTC.

This clonotype has just a few counts. The rearrangement joins TRBV12-3 or TRBV12-4 to TRBJ1-2, with a weak D call TRBD1 (6 bases). The CDR3 runs 15 residues. Trimming shortened V by 6 bases and J by 0 bases, and 14 bases separated the two germline ends. The CDR3 region has the DNA TGTGCCAGCAGCCGAGCCTACAGGGCTAACTATGGCTACACCTTC. It codes for CASSRAYRANYGYTF.

The chain combines TRBV6-2 or TRBV6-3 with TRBJ2-3; 16 bases align to TRBD2. The CDR3 consists of 23 residues. Germline CDR1 MNHEY, CDR2 SVGEGT. J was trimmed by 3 bases and V by 2 bases; bases with no gene match: 20. The CDR3 DNA sequence: TGTGCCAGCAGTTACCGCGGACAGGGGTACGGGACTAGCGGGAGGGCCAAAACAGATACGCAGTATTTT. It yields the protein CASSYRGQGYGTSGRAKTDTQYF.